The sequence of this T cell receptor beta chain was determined in a study of long-term antiretroviral therapy in people with HIV. Participants living with HIV all received treatment in the United States. They ran version v3.0 of the immunoSEQ assay at survey level. This table comes from immunoSEQ multiplex PCR, and its TCRdb copy is limited to in-frame clones, with some not included. The table has 22,000 or so clones, 84% seen once. The starting material was unsorted PBMCs, obtained approximately 6.2 years after starting antiretroviral therapy. This receptor was taken from a man younger than 40 with HIV.

The CDR3 nucleotides are TGTGCCAGCAGCTTAGCGGAGAGCGGGAGCTCCTACGAGCAGTACTTC. Translation gives CASSLAESGSSYEQYF. This sequence joins TRBV7-9 and TRBJ2-7; TRBD2 aligns across 8 bases. Trimming took 0 bases from V and 0 from J; bases not matched to a gene: 4. The CDR3 contains 16 residues. The germline V gene encodes CDR1 SEHNR and CDR2 FQNEAQ (reference sequence).